These 5 T cell receptor beta chains were sequenced from one sample in a study of human T cells and chemical hapten exposure. Regarding time point: pre-sensitization, week 0. The treatment is: therapeutic diphenylcyclopropenone sensitization with weekly scalp DPC. TCRdb re-analysed the RACE reads in MiXCR, keeping a single row per CDR3 protein. The sample includes more than 250,000 distinct CDR3 sequences, approximately 8.6% of them seen just once. This material consisted of whole blood, taken in connection with sensitization to the hapten diphenylcyclopropenone (DPC). The receptor source for this set is a woman aged 40 to 49 with alopecia areata. Some clones in this sample may be carry-over from other donors' samples.

This clonotype came up a few times. V and J are TRBV11-2 and TRBJ1-2, with no clear D. Germline CDR1 and CDR2: SGHAT and FQNNGV. V was clipped by 6 bases and J by 0 bases, with 8 bases between them. The CDR3 spans 13 residues. CDR3 residues: CASSRDPNYGYTF. The CDR3 DNA follows: TGTGCCAGCAGTCGCGACCCTAACTATGGCTACACCTTC.

The V and J genes are TRBV29-1 and TRBJ1-4; D unclear. The CDR3 is 11 residues long. Trimming removed 4 bases from V and 6 bases from J, with 6 bases in between. Germline values: CDR1 SQVTM, CDR2 ANQGSEA. Here the CDR3 reads CSVARDEKLFF. CDR3 nucleotides: TGCAGCGTTGCCCGCGATGAAAAACTGTTTTTT.

The chain joins TRBV28 to TRBJ2-7; weak D call: TRBD2 (6 bases). The CDR3 is 14 residues long. The germline CDR1 and CDR2 sequences are MDHEN and SYDVKM. Trimming shortened V by 8 bases and J by 3 bases, and 17 bases separated the two germline ends. The CDR3 DNA is TGTGCCAGCGCCGGTGGGGGGAATATCTACGAGCAGTACTTC. Encoded protein: CASAGGGNIYEQYF.

V usage is TRBV28 and J usage is TRBJ2-5; D gene unclear. The CDR3 runs 14 residues. V was pared by 3 bases and J by 2 bases, with 10 bases between. Germline V CDR1 and CDR2: MDHEN, SYDVKM. Here the CDR3 reads CASSFLSYQETQYF. The CDR3 DNA is TGTGCCAGCAGTTTTCTTTCCTATCAAGAGACCCAGTACTTC.

The rearrangement joins TRBV29-1 to TRBJ2-7; D call uncertain. V was shortened by 4 bases and J by 2 bases, with 12 bases between the two germline ends. The length of the CDR3 is 13 residues. Per germline, CDR1 SQVTM and CDR2 ANQGSEA. CDR3: CSVGGRQPYEQYF. The DNA of the CDR3 is TGCAGCGTTGGAGGACGTCAGCCCTACGAGCAGTACTTC.